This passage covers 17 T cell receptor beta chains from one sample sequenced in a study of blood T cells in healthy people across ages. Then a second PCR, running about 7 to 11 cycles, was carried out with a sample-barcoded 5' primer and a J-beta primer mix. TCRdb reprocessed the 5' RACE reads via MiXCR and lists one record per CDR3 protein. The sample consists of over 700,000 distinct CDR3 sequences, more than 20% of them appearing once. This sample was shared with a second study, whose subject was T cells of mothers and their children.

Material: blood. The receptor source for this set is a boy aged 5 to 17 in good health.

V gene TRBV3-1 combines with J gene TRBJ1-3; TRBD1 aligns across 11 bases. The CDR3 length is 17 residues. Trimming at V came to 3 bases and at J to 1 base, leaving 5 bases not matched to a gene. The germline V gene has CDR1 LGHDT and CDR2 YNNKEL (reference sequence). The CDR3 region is CASSHSGTGGSGNTIYF. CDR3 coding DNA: TGTGCCAGCAGCCATTCCGGGACAGGGGGTTCTGGAAACACCATATATTTT. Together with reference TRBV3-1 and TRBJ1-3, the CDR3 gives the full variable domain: DTAVSQTPKYLVTQMGNDKSIKCEQNLGHDTMYWYKQDSKKFLKIMFSYNNKELIINETVPNRFSPKSPDKAHLNLHINSLELGDSAVYFCASSHSGTGGSGNTIYFGEGSWLTVV.

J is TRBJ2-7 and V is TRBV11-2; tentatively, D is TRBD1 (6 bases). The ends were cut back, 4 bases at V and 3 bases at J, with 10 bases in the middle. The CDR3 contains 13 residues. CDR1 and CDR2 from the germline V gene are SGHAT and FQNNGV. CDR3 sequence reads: CASSSGTYYEQYF. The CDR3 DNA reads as TGTGCCAGCAGCTCTGGGACATACTACGAGCAGTACTTC.

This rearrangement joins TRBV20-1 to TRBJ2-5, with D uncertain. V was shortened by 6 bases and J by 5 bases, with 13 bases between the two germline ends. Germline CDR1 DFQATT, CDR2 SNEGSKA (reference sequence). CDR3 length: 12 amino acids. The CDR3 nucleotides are TGCAGTGCCCCGGCCGCTGGGGAGACCCAGTACTTC. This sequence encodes CSAPAAGETQYF.

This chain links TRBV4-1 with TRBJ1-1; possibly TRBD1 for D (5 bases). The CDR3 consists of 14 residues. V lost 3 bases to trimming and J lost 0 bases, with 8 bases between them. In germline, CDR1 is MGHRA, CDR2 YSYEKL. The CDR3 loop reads CASSHRALNTEAFF. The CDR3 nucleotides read TGCGCCAGCAGCCACAGGGCGTTGAACACTGAAGCTTTCTTT.

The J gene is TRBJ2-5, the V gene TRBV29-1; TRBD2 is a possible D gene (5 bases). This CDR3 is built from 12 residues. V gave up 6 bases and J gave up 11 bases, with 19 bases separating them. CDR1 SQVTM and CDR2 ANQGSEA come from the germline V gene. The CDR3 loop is CSVRPGKREQYF. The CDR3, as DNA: TGCAGCGTCAGACCTGGGAAGAGGGAGCAGTACTTC.

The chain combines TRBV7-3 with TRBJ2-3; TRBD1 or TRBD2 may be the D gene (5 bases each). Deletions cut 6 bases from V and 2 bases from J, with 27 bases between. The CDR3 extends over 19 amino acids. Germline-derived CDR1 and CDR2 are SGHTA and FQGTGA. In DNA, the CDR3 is TGTGCCAGCAGTTACCCTCTCTCGGGCCCCCCGGGGACCACAGATACGCAGTATTTT. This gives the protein CASSYPLSGPPGTTDTQYF.

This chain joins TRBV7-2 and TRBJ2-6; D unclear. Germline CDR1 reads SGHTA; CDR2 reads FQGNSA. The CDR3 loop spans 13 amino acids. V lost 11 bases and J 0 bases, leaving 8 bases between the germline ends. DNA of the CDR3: TGTGCCCTCCGAAGCTCTGGGGCCAACGTCCTGACTTTC. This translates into CALRSSGANVLTF.

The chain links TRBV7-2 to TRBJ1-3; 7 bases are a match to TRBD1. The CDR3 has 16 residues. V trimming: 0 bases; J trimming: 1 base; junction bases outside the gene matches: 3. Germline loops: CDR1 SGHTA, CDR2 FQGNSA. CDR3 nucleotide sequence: TGTGCCAGCAGCTTAGCCCCAGGGGGTTCTGGAAACACCATATATTTT. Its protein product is CASSLAPGGSGNTIYF. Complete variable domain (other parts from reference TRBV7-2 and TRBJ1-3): GAGVSQSPSNKVTEKGKDVELRCDPISGHTALYWYRQSLGQGLEFLIYFQGNSAPDKSGLPSDRFSAERTGGSVSTLTIQRTQQEDSAVYLCASSLAPGGSGNTIYFGEGSWLTVV.

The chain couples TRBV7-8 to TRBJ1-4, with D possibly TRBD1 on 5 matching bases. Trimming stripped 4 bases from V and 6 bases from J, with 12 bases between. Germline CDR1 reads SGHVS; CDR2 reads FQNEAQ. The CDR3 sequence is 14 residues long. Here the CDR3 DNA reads TGTGCCAGCAGCTCGACAGTGGGGGATGAAAAACTGTTTTTT. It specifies CASSSTVGDEKLFF.

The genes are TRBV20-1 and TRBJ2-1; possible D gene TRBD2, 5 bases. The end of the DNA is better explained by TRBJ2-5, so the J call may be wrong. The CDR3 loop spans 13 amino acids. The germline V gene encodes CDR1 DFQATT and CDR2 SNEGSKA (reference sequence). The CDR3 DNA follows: TGCAGTGCTAGAGGGCTAGCCATGGAGACCCAGTACTTC. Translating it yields CSARGLAMETQYF.

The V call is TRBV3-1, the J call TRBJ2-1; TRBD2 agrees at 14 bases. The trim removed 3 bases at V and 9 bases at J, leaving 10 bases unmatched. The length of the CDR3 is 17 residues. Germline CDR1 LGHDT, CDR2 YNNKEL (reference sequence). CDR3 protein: CASSQGLTSGRAAEQFF. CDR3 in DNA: TGTGCCAGCAGCCAGGGCTTGACTAGCGGGAGGGCCGCTGAGCAGTTCTTC.

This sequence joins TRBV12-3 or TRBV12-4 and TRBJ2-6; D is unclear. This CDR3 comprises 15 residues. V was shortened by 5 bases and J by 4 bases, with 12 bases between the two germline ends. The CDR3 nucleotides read TGTGCCAGCAGTCCCGGACGCTCGGGGGCCAACGTCCTGACTTTC. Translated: CASSPGRSGANVLTF.

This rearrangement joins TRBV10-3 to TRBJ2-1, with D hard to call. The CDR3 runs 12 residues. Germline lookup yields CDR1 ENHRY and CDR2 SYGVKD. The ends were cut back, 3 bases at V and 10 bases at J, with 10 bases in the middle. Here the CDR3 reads CAISDQLKEQFF. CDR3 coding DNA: TGTGCCATCAGTGACCAGTTGAAAGAGCAGTTCTTC.

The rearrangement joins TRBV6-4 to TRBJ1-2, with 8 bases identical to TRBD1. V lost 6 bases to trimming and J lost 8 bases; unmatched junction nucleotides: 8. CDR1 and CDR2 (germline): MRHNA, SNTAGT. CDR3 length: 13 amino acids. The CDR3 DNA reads TGTGCCAGCAGGGGCACAGGGGGACTGGGCTACACCTTC. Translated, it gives CASRGTGGLGYTF.

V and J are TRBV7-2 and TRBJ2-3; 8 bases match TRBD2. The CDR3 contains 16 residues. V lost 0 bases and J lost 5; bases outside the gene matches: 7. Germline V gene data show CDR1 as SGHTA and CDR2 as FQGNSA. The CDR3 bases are TGTGCCAGCAGCTTAGCGGGCGGCGGGGGGCAAGATACGCAGTATTTT. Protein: CASSLAGGGGQDTQYF.

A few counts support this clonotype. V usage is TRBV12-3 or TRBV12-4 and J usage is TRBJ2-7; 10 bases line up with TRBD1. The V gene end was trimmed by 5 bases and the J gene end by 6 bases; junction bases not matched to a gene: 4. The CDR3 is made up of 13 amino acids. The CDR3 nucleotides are TGTGCCAGCAGTGACAGGGGGCAGAGCGAGCAGTACTTC. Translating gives CASSDRGQSEQYF.

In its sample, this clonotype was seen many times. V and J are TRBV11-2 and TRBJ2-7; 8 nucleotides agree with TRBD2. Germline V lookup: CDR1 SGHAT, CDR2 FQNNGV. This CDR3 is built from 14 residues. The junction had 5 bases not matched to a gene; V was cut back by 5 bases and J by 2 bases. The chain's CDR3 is CASSLVSGAYEQYF. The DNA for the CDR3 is TGTGCCAGCAGCCTCGTTAGCGGGGCCTACGAGCAGTACTTC. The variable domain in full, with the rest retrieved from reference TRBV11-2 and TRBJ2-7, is EAGVAQSPRYKIIEKRQSVAFWCNPISGHATLYWYQQILGQGPKLLIQFQNNGVVDDSQLPKDRFSAERLKGVDSTLKIQPAKLEDSAVYLCASSLVSGAYEQYFGPGTRLTVT.